This TCR beta chain was sequenced for a study of blood T cell repertoires in COVID-19 (dated by TCRdb to 2018 to 2020). For the wider study: Collaborator samples came from the United States, Italy and Spain and covered acute and convalescent phases of COVID-19. The samples were drawn from the first 160 participants of the ongoing ImmuneRACE study and from under 1,500 subjects provided by 6 global collaborators. Subjects who had been exposed to COVID-19, were actively infected with it, or had recovered from it provided the deeply sampled blood TCRbeta repertoires that made up the dataset. A freely available public database, intended as a resource for researchers studying the immune response to SARS-CoV-2, is where the repertoires were released. HLA class I and class II types, where available, came from metadata supplied by the sample provider rather than from assay-based typing. The prospective study material was composed of cDNA or gDNA derived from T cells, B-cell-depleted T cells, or PBMCs. A de-identified subject ID, COVID-19 status, age in years and sex were almost always included in the sample metadata. Findings and caveats that apply to the study as a whole: Clinical and demographic metadata were provided uncurated, with the amount varying by source and participant.

At one collaborating source in Seattle, patients were enrolled during active infection and were followed longitudinally through the course of disease. Whole blood was collected in K2EDTA tubes by collaborating institutions according to the institutions' own protocols. Collaborator samples were shipped for TCRbeta analysis as frozen whole blood, isolated PBMCs, or DNA extracted from either sample type. Regarding this clone: The clone's antigen remains unknown. One base away there is no much larger clone; base qualities are not given.

TCRbeta CDR3 regions were amplified from genomic DNA by means of the immunoSEQ Assay, a bias-controlled multiplex PCR. Regarding the original processing steps: Nucleated cell counts per sample were estimated from amplification of reference gene primers within the assay. Sequence reads were collapsed and filtered to measure the absolute abundance of every unique TCRbeta CDR3 rearrangement. For each sample, productive Simpson clonality was calculated as the square root of Simpson's diversity index over productive rearrangements. TCRdb provides this immuneACCESS table in a form limited to in-frame rearrangements. Some clones are lacking; in checked studies, under half of them reflect an unresolved V gene, and why the rest are absent is not known. The DNA was the basis for D and trimming; V, J and clone size are from that table. Across this sample there are fewer than 700,000 clones, with approximately 91% seen only once. The biggest ten clones account for roughly 8% of the sample.

V drops 4 bases and J drops 2 bases, leaving 12 bases in between. The germline V gene provides CDR1 SGHDN and CDR2 FVKESK. Spanning cysteine to phenylalanine, the CDR3 consists of 15 amino acids. Just the 45-base CDR3 DNA is kept, in frame starting at base 1. The chain is encoded by TRBV14 joined to TRBJ2-1, with the D gene too uncertain to name. This clonotype was sampled from a woman between 50 and 59 years old with COVID-19, enrolled during active disease. The specimen was peripheral blood. The nucleotide sequence reads as follows: TGTGCCAGCAGCCCGGTGGGCACCACCTACAATGAGCAGTTCTTC. Its protein reads: CASSPVGTTYNEQFF.